This T cell receptor beta chain was obtained from a study of cytomegalovirus exposure and HLA in healthy donors. The study's findings and limits: Certain indistinguishable V segments, among them TRBV6-2 and TRBV6-3, were excluded.

A multiplex PCR was run with 60 Vbeta primers and 13 Jbeta primers. Method: immunoSEQ multiplex PCR; TCRdb's copy keeps in-frame clones and lacks some. Here the sample spans about 160,000 clones, approximately 80% being singletons. The germline V gene has CDR1 ENHRY and CDR2 SYGVKD. The CDR3 consists of 13 residues. V shed 6 bases and J 2 bases; nucleotides not matched to a gene: 1. Concerning this clone itself: Its specificity is not known.

The sample consisted of PBMCs. This clonotype was sampled from a male donor in good health and CMV-seronegative. The chain has TRBV10-3 and TRBJ2-7; 10 bases map to TRBD1. CDR3 DNA sequence: TGTGCCATCAGGGACAGGGGGACCTACGAGCAGTACTTC. Translating it yields CAIRDRGTYEQYF.